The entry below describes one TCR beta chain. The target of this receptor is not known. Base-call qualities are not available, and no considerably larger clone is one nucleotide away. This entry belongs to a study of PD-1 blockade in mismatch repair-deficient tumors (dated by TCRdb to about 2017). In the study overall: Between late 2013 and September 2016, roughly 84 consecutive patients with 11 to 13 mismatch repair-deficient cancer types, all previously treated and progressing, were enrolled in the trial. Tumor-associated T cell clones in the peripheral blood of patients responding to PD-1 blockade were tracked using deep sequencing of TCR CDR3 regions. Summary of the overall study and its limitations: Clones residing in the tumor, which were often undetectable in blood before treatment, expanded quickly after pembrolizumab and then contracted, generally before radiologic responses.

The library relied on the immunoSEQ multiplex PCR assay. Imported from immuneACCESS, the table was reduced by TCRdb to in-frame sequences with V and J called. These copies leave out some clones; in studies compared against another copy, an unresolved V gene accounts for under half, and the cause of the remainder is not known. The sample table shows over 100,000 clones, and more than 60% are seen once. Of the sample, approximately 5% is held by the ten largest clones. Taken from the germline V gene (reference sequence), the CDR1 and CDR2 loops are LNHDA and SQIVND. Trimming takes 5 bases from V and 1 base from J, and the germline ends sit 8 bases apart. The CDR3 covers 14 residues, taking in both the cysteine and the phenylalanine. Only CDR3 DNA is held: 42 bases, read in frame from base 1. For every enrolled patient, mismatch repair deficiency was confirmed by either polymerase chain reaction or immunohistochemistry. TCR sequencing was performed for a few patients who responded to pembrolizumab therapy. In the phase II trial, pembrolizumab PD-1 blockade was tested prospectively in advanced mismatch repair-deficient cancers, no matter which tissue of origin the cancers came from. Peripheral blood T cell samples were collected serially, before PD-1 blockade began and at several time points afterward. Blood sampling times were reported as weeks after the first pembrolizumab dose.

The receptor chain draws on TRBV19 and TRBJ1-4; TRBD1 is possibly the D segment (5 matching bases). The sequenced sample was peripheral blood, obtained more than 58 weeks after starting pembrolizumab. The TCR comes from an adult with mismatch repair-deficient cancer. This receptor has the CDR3 CASSGRVTNEKLFF. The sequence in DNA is TGTGCCAGTAGTGGCAGGGTAACTAATGAAAAACTGTTTTTT.